The 27 T cell receptor beta chains reported below all come from one sample, sequenced in a study of blood T cell repertoires in COVID-19. Measured with immunoSEQ multiplex PCR; TCRdb has only the in-frame clones, and not every one. In the table there are approximately 170,000 clones, about 88% of which are singletons. The material sequenced was peripheral blood. The receptors originated from a man in his sixties with acute or convalescent COVID-19.

The chain joins TRBV5-1 to TRBJ1-6, with 8 bases aligning to TRBD1. The CDR3 spans 14 residues. From germline, CDR1 is SGHRS and CDR2 YFSETQ. The ends lost 2 bases at V and 7 bases at J; junction bases unmatched: 2. CDR3 sequence reads: CASSFGQGNSPLHF. The CDR3 region has the DNA TGCGCCAGCAGCTTCGGACAGGGAAATTCACCCCTCCACTTT.

The V gene is TRBV5-1, the J gene TRBJ2-7; D may be TRBD1 (5 bases). Deletions cut 2 bases from V and 3 bases from J, with 12 bases between. CDR3 length: 14 amino acids. Germline assignment: CDR1 SGHRS and CDR2 YFSETQ. The CDR3 DNA reads TGCGCCAGCAGCTTCGGAGACAGCCTCTACGAGCAGTACTTC. Translated, it gives CASSFGDSLYEQYF.

This rearrangement joins TRBV27 to TRBJ2-3; 14 nucleotides line up with TRBD2. Germline V gives CDR1 MNHEY, CDR2 SMNVEV (reference sequence). The V and J ends lost 5 bases and 3 bases, in that order; junction bases with no gene match: 19. This CDR3 has 21 amino acids. The CDR3 DNA follows: TGTGCCAGCAGTACGAACCCGGGACTAGCGGGAGTCCTGGGAGGGACAGATACGCAGTATTTT. This encodes CASSTNPGLAGVLGGTDTQYF.

The genes are TRBV6-2 or TRBV6-3 and TRBJ2-1; D might be TRBD1 (5 bases). The CDR3 is 16 amino acids. Trimming took 3 bases from V and 6 from J, leaving 18 bases between them. Germline loops: CDR1 MNHEY, CDR2 SVGEGT. CDR3 nucleotide sequence: TGTGCCAGCAGTTATCCCCGGACATCCCAAGGCAATGAGCAGTTCTTC. Its protein product is CASSYPRTSQGNEQFF.

The rearrangement links TRBV6-5 to TRBJ2-2, with D uncertain. Per germline, CDR1 MNHEY and CDR2 SVGAGI. Trimming removed 6 bases from V and 5 bases from J, with 13 bases in between. This CDR3 is 14 amino acids long. The CDR3 loop is CASRVAGMTGELFF. CDR3 nucleotide sequence: TGTGCCAGCAGAGTAGCCGGTATGACCGGGGAGCTGTTTTTT.

This chain connects TRBV5-4 to TRBJ1-2, with 7 bases fitting TRBD1. The CDR3 is 13 residues long. Germline loops: CDR1 SGHNT, CDR2 YYREEE (reference sequence). Trimming removed 10 bases from V and 5 bases from J; junction bases left unmatched: 11. DNA of the CDR3: TGTGCCGTCCGCCGGACAGGAGAGTATGGCTACACCTTC. This codes for CAVRRTGEYGYTF.

This clone has more than one count but fewer than ten. The chain couples TRBV6-1 to TRBJ1-4; D uncertain. This CDR3 spans 15 amino acids. From germline, CDR1 is MNHNS and CDR2 SASEGT. Trimming pared 1 base from V and 5 bases from J, leaving 11 bases between. As DNA, the CDR3 is TGTGCCAGCAGTGAAGGCACCCAGTTGAATGAAAAACTGTTTTTT. It is translated as CASSEGTQLNEKLFF.

The gene calls are TRBV7-8 and TRBJ1-2; D is unclear. CDR3 length: 13 amino acids. Germline-derived CDR1 and CDR2 are SGHVS and FQNEAQ. V was pared by 1 base and J by 6 bases, with 9 bases between. DNA for the CDR3: TGTGCCAGCAGCTTAGATGGCAGTCATGGCTACACCTTC. Encoded protein: CASSLDGSHGYTF.

The gene calls are TRBV7-3 and TRBJ2-1; 14 bases map to TRBD2. CDR3 length equals 16 residues. The V gene end was trimmed by 2 bases and the J gene end by 8 bases; junction bases not matched to a gene: 5. From germline, CDR1 is SGHTA and CDR2 FQGTGA. The CDR3 DNA reads TGTGCCAGCAGCTTACGACTAGCGGGAGGGCCGGATGAGCAGTTCTTC. Translating gives CASSLRLAGGPDEQFF. Combining the CDR3 with reference TRBV7-3 and TRBJ2-1 gives the whole variable domain GAGVSQTPSNKVTEKGKYVELRCDPISGHTALYWYRQSLGQGPEFLIYFQGTGAADDSGLPNDRFFAVRPEGSVSTLKIQRTERGDSAVYLCASSLRLAGGPDEQFFGPGTRLTVL.

The chain uses TRBV5-1 and TRBJ2-2; 10 nucleotides align to TRBD1. The CDR3 sequence is 16 residues long. V gave up 2 bases and J gave up 1 base; unmatched junction bases: 2. Per the germline V gene, CDR1 is SGHRS and CDR2 is YFSETQ. In nucleotides, the CDR3 is TGCGCCAGCAGCTTCGGGACAGGGGAGAACACCGGGGAGCTGTTTTTT. Amino acid sequence: CASSFGTGENTGELFF. The variable domain in full, with the rest retrieved from reference TRBV5-1 and TRBJ2-2, is KAGVTQTPRYLIKTRGQQVTLSCSPISGHRSVSWYQQTPGQGLQFLFEYFSETQRNKGNFPGRFSGRQFSNSRSEMNVSTLELGDSALYLCASSFGTGENTGELFFGEGSRLTVL.

A single count supports this clone. The chain employs TRBV9 and TRBJ1-2; 12 nucleotides line up with TRBD1. The CDR3 has 17 residues. Germline CDR1 is SGDLS and CDR2 is YYNGEE. V shed 4 bases, J shed 3 bases, and the junction held 10 bases outside the gene matches. CDR3 protein: CASSPSSGQGADYGYTF. The DNA for the CDR3 is TGTGCCAGCAGCCCCTCTTCGGGACAGGGGGCAGACTATGGCTACACCTTC.

The chain combines TRBV24-1 with TRBJ2-5; tentative D call: TRBD2 (6 bases). The CDR3 loop spans 12 amino acids. Germline values: CDR1 KGHDR, CDR2 SFDVKD. V was clipped by 9 bases and J by 5 bases, with 12 bases between them. Here the CDR3 reads CATADGGETQYF. CDR3 bases: TGTGCCACCGCGGACGGAGGGGAGACCCAGTACTTC.

V is TRBV19 and J is TRBJ1-4; tentative D call: TRBD1 (6 bases). Germline CDR1 LNHDA, CDR2 SQIVND (reference sequence). The CDR3 covers 14 residues. Trimming shortened V by 3 bases and J by 8 bases, and 13 bases separated the two germline ends. The CDR3 reads CASSIVRGREKLFF. The CDR3 nucleotides are TGTGCCAGTAGTATTGTCAGGGGAAGGGAAAAACTGTTTTTT.

This rearrangement joins TRBV4-2 to TRBJ1-2; the D gene is possibly TRBD1 (6 bases). The germline V gene has CDR1 LGHNA and CDR2 YNFKEQ. Deletions cut 5 bases from V and 2 bases from J, with 21 bases between. The CDR3 consists of 17 residues. The CDR3 nucleotides read TGTGCCAGCAGCGACAGTGGGACAAGCAACCTCAACTATGGCTACACCTTC. It encodes CASSDSGTSNLNYGYTF.

The CDR3 loop is CASRPGGTIEAFF. Here the CDR3 DNA reads TGTGCCAGCAGGCCGGGAGGGACAATTGAAGCTTTCTTT. V gene TRBV28 combines with J gene TRBJ1-1; D possibly corresponds to TRBD1 (6 bases). This CDR3 comprises 13 residues. Germline lookup yields CDR1 MDHEN and CDR2 SYDVKM. The V end was cut by 6 bases, the J end by 7 bases, with 15 bases between.

The CDR3 sequence is CASSLQGGNQPQHF. For the CDR3, the DNA is TGCGCCAGCAGCCTCCAGGGGGGCAATCAGCCCCAGCATTTT. This chain joins TRBV5-1 and TRBJ1-5; 7 bases fit TRBD1. With V trimmed by 4 bases and J by 2 bases, 3 bases remained unmatched. Germline CDR1 is SGHRS and CDR2 is YFSETQ. The CDR3 is 14 amino acids. The full variable domain, with the rest looked up from reference TRBV5-1 and TRBJ1-5, is KAGVTQTPRYLIKTRGQQVTLSCSPISGHRSVSWYQQTPGQGLQFLFEYFSETQRNKGNFPGRFSGRQFSNSRSEMNVSTLELGDSALYLCASSLQGGNQPQHFGDGTRLSIL.

V is TRBV7-3 and J is TRBJ1-3; 9 nucleotides line up with TRBD1. Trimming cost V 5 bases and J 3 bases; bases outside gene matches: 11. Looked up from germline, CDR1 is SGHTA and CDR2 is FQGTGA. CDR3 length equals 17 residues. CDR3 DNA: TGTGCCAGCAGCCGGTGGGGACAGGGAGGATTTGGAAACACCATATATTTT. Translated, it gives CASSRWGQGGFGNTIYF.

V is TRBV27 and J is TRBJ2-3; no definite D call. The CDR3 spans 11 residues. Trimming pared 3 bases from V and 5 bases from J, leaving 3 bases between. The germline CDR1 and CDR2 sequences are MNHEY and SMNVEV (reference sequence). The CDR3 DNA follows: TGTGCCAGCAGTTTCCAAGATACGCAGTATTTT. Translation: CASSFQDTQYF.

CDR3 coding DNA: TGTGCCAGCAGTCGGGACAGGGCTCAGTACGAGCAGTACGTC. Its protein product is CASSRDRAQYEQYV. The V gene is TRBV6-5, the J gene TRBJ2-7, with 9 bases fitting TRBD1. Trimming cost V 5 bases and J 4 bases; bases outside gene matches: 6. CDR1 and CDR2 (germline): MNHEY, SVGAGI. CDR3 length: 14 residues.

The V call is TRBV3-1 (or the pseudogene TRBV3-2), the J call TRBJ1-4, with 10 bases matching TRBD1. The CDR3 extends over 15 amino acids. The germline CDR1 and CDR2 sequences are LGHDT and YNNKEL (reference sequence). Trimming cost V 4 bases and J 6 bases; bases outside gene matches: 5. The CDR3 nucleotides are TGTGCCAGCAGCCCTCTGACAGGGGGCGATGAAAAACTGTTTTTT. Translation gives CASSPLTGGDEKLFF.

The chain recombines TRBV10-3 with TRBJ2-2, with 11 bases lining up with TRBD2. The CDR3 totals 18 residues. Germline values: CDR1 ENHRY, CDR2 SYGVKD. V shed 2 bases, J shed 6 bases, and the junction held 11 bases outside the gene matches. CDR3 residues: CAISEHGLAGGRAGELFF. The CDR3 DNA follows: TGTGCCATCAGTGAGCATGGTCTAGCGGGGGGCCGAGCCGGGGAGCTGTTTTTT.

This clone was picked up one time. The same CDR3 is also encoded by other DNA sequences in this sample. The rearrangement joins TRBV24-1 to TRBJ2-3, with 7 bases that match TRBD1. The V and J ends lost 4 bases and 1 base, in that order; junction bases with no gene match: 4. Germline CDR1 KGHDR, CDR2 SFDVKD. CDR3 size: 15 residues. The CDR3 nucleotides are TGTGCCACCAGTGACCCTGGACAGGGCACAGATACGCAGTATTTT. The encoded protein is CATSDPGQGTDTQYF.

The chain couples TRBV5-4 to TRBJ1-5; D unclear. The CDR3 runs to 12 residues. Deletions cut 2 bases from V and 10 bases from J, with 10 bases between. Germline values: CDR1 SGHNT, CDR2 YYREEE (reference sequence). This CDR3 is CASSLPPGPQHF. The DNA of the CDR3 is TGTGCCAGCAGCTTACCCCCGGGACCCCAGCATTTT.

The chain couples TRBV28 to TRBJ1-5, with D perhaps TRBD1 (5 bases). The germline V gene has CDR1 MDHEN and CDR2 SYDVKM. The V end lost 10 bases, the J end lost 0 bases, and 10 bases lay between the germline ends. This CDR3 region has 13 residues. The CDR3 DNA sequence: TGTGCCATCGCGGGGGATAGCAATCAGCCCCAGCATTTT. Protein sequence: CAIAGDSNQPQHF.

The chain is built from TRBV6-5 and TRBJ1-1; 9 nucleotides agree with TRBD1. Germline V lookup: CDR1 MNHEY, CDR2 SVGAGI. Trimming at V came to 6 bases and at J to 4 bases, leaving 6 bases not matched to a gene. The CDR3 totals 14 residues. The CDR3 reads CASSSTGGVTEAFF. The CDR3 nucleotides read TGTGCCAGCAGCTCGACAGGGGGAGTCACTGAAGCTTTCTTT.

The chain carries TRBV5-1 and TRBJ1-1; D possibly corresponds to TRBD1 (6 bases). This CDR3 region has 14 residues. Germline V gene data show CDR1 as SGHRS and CDR2 as YFSETQ. The V end lost 1 base, the J end lost 4 bases, and 11 bases lay between the germline ends. This chain's CDR3 is CASSLTGPATEAFF. CDR3 DNA sequence: TGCGCCAGCAGCTTGACAGGGCCAGCCACTGAAGCTTTCTTT.

The chain recombines TRBV5-1 with TRBJ1-4, with TRBD1 identical over 7 bases. There are 16 residues in the CDR3. V gave up 0 bases and J gave up 7 bases; unmatched junction bases: 9. Germline CDR1 reads SGHRS; CDR2 reads YFSETQ. This CDR3 reads CASSLGEQGRSEKLFF. In DNA, the CDR3 is TGCGCCAGCAGCTTGGGGGAACAGGGGAGAAGTGAAAAACTGTTTTTT.